The present entry profiles one TCR beta chain with its context. The data stem from a study of shared clonotypes between healthy human individuals. Only in-frame clones appear in the TCRdb table, and some are missing; sequencing was by immunoSEQ multiplex PCR. Of hundreds of thousands of clones listed, around 72% are singletons. The CDR3 extends over 14 amino acids. CDR1 and CDR2 (germline): SGDLS, YYNGEE. The ends were cut back, 4 bases at V and 6 bases at J, with 16 bases in the middle. The TCR originated in a woman younger than 45 in good health. The J gene is TRBJ1-1, the V gene TRBV9, with D maybe TRBD1 (6 bases). The source material was memory CD4+ T cells sorted from blood. The subset here: CD45RA-negative fraction. CDR3 nucleotide sequence: TGTGCCAGCAGCCCTATCGAGGGGGGGGCTGAAGCTTTCTTT. This sequence encodes CASSPIEGGAEAFF.